This TCR beta chain was recorded in a study of blood T cell repertoires in COVID-19. Study overall: COVID-19 samples collected from the United States, Italy and Spain covered acute and convalescent phases. PBMCs, B-cell-depleted T cells, or T cells were the source of the cDNA or gDNA that made up the material.

Original analysis: Estimation of nucleated cell counts was performed using reference gene primer amplification. Libraries were prepared by immunoSEQ multiplex PCR; TCRdb keeps only in-frame clonotypes and omits some of them. V and J calls and clone size follow that table, whereas D and trimming were derived from the DNA. The sample carries 100,000 or so clones, around 90% recorded once. The V end was cut by 3 bases, the J end by 2 bases, with 17 bases between. In germline, CDR1 is MDHEN, CDR2 SYDVKM. This CDR3 comprises 17 residues. Sequenced: peripheral blood. This sequence was found in a woman in her fifties or sixties with acute or convalescent COVID-19. This rearrangement joins TRBV28 to TRBJ1-3, with a possible D match to TRBD1 (6 bases). The CDR3 bases are TGTGCCAGCAGTTTGGGGTACGGGGGGCCGGCTGGAAACACCATATATTTT. Translated: CASSLGYGGPAGNTIYF.